The clone carrying this TCR beta chain was found many times. This sample is part of a study of T-cell reconstitution after alpha-beta-depleted transplantation in children. The authors prepared the TCRbeta library with unique molecular identifiers. In TCRdb, the PCR reads were re-called with MiXCR into one record per CDR3 protein. The sample lists tens of thousands of distinct CDR3 sequences; 4.9% were seen once. CDR1 is DFQATT, CDR2 SNEGSKA, per germline (reference sequence). The V end lost 4 bases, the J end lost 8 bases, and 14 bases lay between the germline ends. This CDR3 contains 12 residues. The chain combines TRBV20-1 with TRBJ1-2; D ambiguous. The receptor's source is a boy under two years old who had a stem cell transplant for acute myeloid leukemia, so the T cells may come from the graft donor. Source: PBMCs, mostly from graft donor cells, taken 180 days after TCRalphabeta/CD19-depleted stem cell transplant. Here the CDR3 DNA reads TGCAGTGCTACCATAACGGAGGCAGGCTACACCTTC. It specifies CSATITEAGYTF.